This passage covers 5 T cell receptor beta chains from one sample sequenced in a study of blood T cell repertoires in COVID-19. Only in-frame clones appear in the TCRdb table, and some are missing; sequencing was by immunoSEQ multiplex PCR. The sample records around 170,000 clones, 80% to 85% being singletons. The source material was peripheral blood. These receptor sequences come from a man younger than 35 with active or convalescent COVID-19.

The chain is built from TRBV2 and TRBJ2-1, with TRBD2 identical over 10 bases. With V trimmed by 10 bases and J by 4 bases, 4 bases remained unmatched. CDR3 length equals 13 residues. Germline CDR1 is SNHLY and CDR2 is FYNNEI. The CDR3 reads CATGLAVYNEQFF. CDR3 bases: TGTGCCACCGGACTAGCGGTTTACAATGAGCAGTTCTTC.

The gene calls are TRBV19 and TRBJ2-7; 9 bases align to TRBD1. CDR3 size: 15 residues. V trimming: 5 bases; J trimming: 6 bases; junction bases outside the gene matches: 11. The V gene's germline CDR1 is LNHDA and CDR2 SQIVND (reference sequence). The CDR3 DNA is TGTGCCAGTAGTGCCCCCGGGACAGGGATTGGCGAGCAGTACTTC. The encoded protein is CASSAPGTGIGEQYF.

The J gene is TRBJ1-1, the V gene TRBV6-6; TRBD1 aligns across 10 bases. The CDR3 is 13 residues long. V shed 7 bases and J 10 bases; nucleotides not matched to a gene: 9. CDR1 and CDR2 from the germline V gene are MNHNY and SVGAGI (reference sequence). The CDR3 region is CASTGQGGGGAFF. CDR3 nucleotide sequence: TGTGCCAGCACCGGACAGGGGGGAGGTGGAGCTTTCTTT.

The CDR3 region is CASSHVRGETQYF. CDR3 sequence (DNA): TGCGCCAGCAGCCACGTACGGGGAGAGACCCAGTACTTC. The chain carries TRBV4-1 and TRBJ2-5; a weak D match, TRBD2 (5 bases). This CDR3 spans 13 amino acids. Germline CDR1 and CDR2: MGHRA and YSYEKL. Trimming cost V 3 bases and J 4 bases, with 9 bases left between them.

The rearrangement uses TRBV2 and TRBJ2-2, with D unresolved. Between the trimmed V and J ends, which lost 2 bases and 6 bases, there was a span of 10 bases. The CDR3 loop spans 14 amino acids. CDR1 SNHLY and CDR2 FYNNEI come from the germline V gene. This chain's CDR3 is CASSEIGEAGELFF. Written as DNA, the CDR3 is TGTGCCAGCAGTGAAATCGGAGAGGCCGGGGAGCTGTTTTTT. The full variable domain, with the rest looked up from reference TRBV2 and TRBJ2-2, is EPEVTQTPSHQVTQMGQEVILRCVPISNHLYFYWYRQILGQKVEFLVSFYNNEISEKSEIFDDQFSVERPDGSNFTLKIRSTKLEDSAMYFCASSEIGEAGELFFGEGSRLTVL.